The 20 T cell receptor beta chains in this list originate from one sample, sequenced in a study of blood T cell repertoires in COVID-19. The assay was immunoSEQ multiplex PCR, and TCRdb's table has in-frame clones only and misses some. The table lists more than 150,000 clones, 60% to 80% of them singletons. Sequenced: peripheral blood. The receptor set was obtained from a woman aged 70 to 79 with acute or convalescent COVID-19.

The V and J genes are TRBV5-4 and TRBJ2-4; D is undetermined. The germline V gene has CDR1 SGHNT and CDR2 YYREEE (reference sequence). Trimming removed 4 bases from V and 0 bases from J, with 11 bases in between. CDR3 length equals 15 residues. The CDR3 sequence: CASSPSSLAKNIQYF. The CDR3 DNA reads TGTGCCAGCAGCCCCAGTTCTCTAGCCAAAAACATTCAGTACTTC.

The chain combines TRBV7-9 with TRBJ2-1, with TRBD2 matching over 8 bases. The junction had 7 bases not matched to a gene; V was cut back by 4 bases and J by 5 bases. CDR1 and CDR2 (germline): SEHNR, FQNEAQ (reference sequence). The CDR3 totals 15 residues. The CDR3 protein is CASSSLGGRNNEQFF. The CDR3 nucleotides are TGTGCCAGCAGCTCTTTGGGCGGGAGGAACAATGAGCAGTTCTTC.

This clone was seen once. The rearrangement joins TRBV27 to TRBJ2-1; perhaps TRBD1 as D (6 bases). Trimming left V 7 bases short and J 0 bases short, with 22 bases between. Germline V gene sequence: CDR1 MNHEY, CDR2 SMNVEV (reference sequence). This CDR3 region has 18 residues. CDR3 amino acids: CASTPDPRRGSSYNEQFF. The CDR3 coding sequence is TGTGCCAGCACCCCGGACCCACGTAGGGGGAGCTCCTACAATGAGCAGTTCTTC.

The V gene is TRBV6-5, the J gene TRBJ2-3, with 7 bases lining up with TRBD1. The V gene's germline CDR1 is MNHEY and CDR2 SVGAGI. This CDR3 comprises 14 residues. V trimming: 6 bases; J trimming: 3 bases; junction bases outside the gene matches: 6. CDR3 region: CASSGQAFTDTQYF. CDR3 DNA: TGTGCCAGCAGCGGACAGGCGTTTACAGATACGCAGTATTTT.

This chain joins TRBV4-2 and TRBJ1-4; 8 bases fit TRBD1. The CDR3 extends over 16 amino acids. The V gene end was trimmed by 1 base and the J gene end by 4 bases; junction bases not matched to a gene: 5. Looked up from germline, CDR1 is LGHNA and CDR2 is YNFKEQ. This CDR3 is CASSQGTGGNNEKLFF. Written as DNA, the CDR3 is TGTGCCAGCAGCCAAGGAACAGGGGGGAATAATGAAAAACTGTTTTTT.

V is TRBV6-5 and J is TRBJ2-3; D unresolved. Germline V CDR1 and CDR2: MNHEY, SVGAGI. The CDR3 spans 13 residues. The V gene lost 7 bases and the J gene lost 6 bases, with 14 bases spanning the gap. The CDR3 sequence is CASTRERTDTQYF. Here the CDR3 DNA reads TGTGCCAGCACGCGAGAAAGAACCGATACGCAGTATTTT.

This chain joins TRBV7-6 and TRBJ2-5, with D uncertain. V dropped 5 bases and J dropped 1 base, with 14 bases sitting between them. Germline assignment: CDR1 SGHVS and CDR2 FNYEAQ. CDR3 size: 15 residues. The CDR3, as DNA: TGTGCCAGCAGCCAATATTTGGGCAGCCAAGAGACCCAGTACTTC. This sequence encodes CASSQYLGSQETQYF. Based on the CDR3 plus reference TRBV7-6 and TRBJ2-5, the full variable domain is GAGVSQSPRYKVTKRGQDVALRCDPISGHVSLYWYRQALGQGPEFLTYFNYEAQQDKSGLPNDRFSAERPEGSISTLTIQRTEQRDSAMYRCASSQYLGSQETQYFGPGTRLLVL.

CDR3 region: CASSVAMGGREQETQYF. The CDR3 coding sequence is TGTGCCAGCAGCGTAGCTATGGGCGGGAGGGAACAAGAGACCCAGTACTTC. The chain uses TRBV9 and TRBJ2-5, with 9 bases lining up with TRBD2. The CDR3 sequence is 17 residues long. The junction had 8 bases not matched to a gene; V was cut back by 0 bases and J by 2 bases. Germline CDR1 is SGDLS and CDR2 is YYNGEE.

The chain recombines TRBV19 with TRBJ2-1; 9 positions match TRBD2. Germline CDR1 is LNHDA and CDR2 is SQIVND (reference sequence). With V trimmed by 7 bases and J by 8 bases, 12 bases remained unmatched. The CDR3 is 15 amino acids. CDR3 sequence: CASTQGSGRWDEQFF. DNA of the CDR3: TGTGCCAGTACCCAGGGTAGCGGGAGATGGGATGAGCAGTTCTTC.

This rearrangement joins TRBV7-2 to TRBJ2-3; a weak D match, TRBD2 (5 bases). This CDR3 comprises 15 residues. Deletions cut 1 base from V and 2 bases from J, with 10 bases between. The germline CDR1 and CDR2 sequences are SGHTA and FQGNSA. The CDR3 bases are TGTGCCAGCAGCTTAGTAGCCGGGGACACAGATACGCAGTATTTT. This codes for CASSLVAGDTDTQYF. Looking up the rest from reference TRBV7-2 and TRBJ2-3 gives the full variable domain: GAGVSQSPSNKVTEKGKDVELRCDPISGHTALYWYRQSLGQGLEFLIYFQGNSAPDKSGLPSDRFSAERTGGSVSTLTIQRTQQEDSAVYLCASSLVAGDTDTQYFGPGTRLTVL.

The chain employs TRBV19 and TRBJ2-5; TRBD2 agrees at 8 bases. The ends lost 2 bases at V and 4 bases at J; junction bases unmatched: 12. This CDR3 spans 17 amino acids. From germline, CDR1 is LNHDA and CDR2 SQIVND (reference sequence). The CDR3 reads CASSISGFGAGAETQYF. CDR3 nucleotides: TGTGCCAGTAGTATATCGGGTTTTGGAGCGGGAGCAGAGACCCAGTACTTC.

The chain employs TRBV19 and TRBJ1-4, with 9 positions matching TRBD1. V shed 3 bases, J shed 6 bases, and the junction held 5 bases outside the gene matches. Germline V CDR1 and CDR2: LNHDA, SQIVND (reference sequence). This CDR3 contains 15 residues. The CDR3 loop reads CASSILRTGDEKLFF. DNA of the CDR3: TGTGCCAGTAGTATTCTTCGGACAGGGGATGAAAAACTGTTTTTT.

The V and J genes are TRBV19 and TRBJ1-2; D uncertain. V was pared by 7 bases and J by 5 bases, with 20 bases between. CDR3 size: 15 residues. The germline CDR1 and CDR2 sequences are LNHDA and SQIVND (reference sequence). The CDR3 reads CASKGPGRTDYGYTF. DNA for the CDR3: TGTGCCAGTAAGGGCCCAGGACGGACTGATTATGGCTACACCTTC.

The chain links TRBV9 to TRBJ1-2, with 8 bases fitting TRBD1. The CDR3 is 14 amino acids. From germline, CDR1 is SGDLS and CDR2 YYNGEE. Germline trimming cut 4 bases from V and 3 bases from J; bases unmatched to any gene: 5. CDR3: CASSPNRGDYGYTF. DNA of the CDR3: TGTGCCAGCAGCCCGAACAGGGGGGACTATGGCTACACCTTC.

The V call is TRBV29-1, the J call TRBJ1-1; 7 bases are a match to TRBD1. The CDR3 length is 14 residues. From germline, CDR1 is SQVTM and CDR2 ANQGSEA. Trimming at V came to 6 bases and at J to 7 bases, leaving 14 bases not matched to a gene. CDR3 DNA: TGCAGCGTCGAGAGACAGGGCGGAGATGATGAAGCTTTCTTT. Translation: CSVERQGGDDEAFF.

The chain combines TRBV19 with TRBJ2-1; the match to TRBD2 covers 14 bases. The ends lost 5 bases at V and 1 base at J; junction bases unmatched: 7. Germline V gene lookup returns CDR1 LNHDA and CDR2 SQIVND (reference sequence). The CDR3 is made up of 18 amino acids. The CDR3 region is CASSGPGTSGSSYNEQFF. In DNA, the CDR3 is TGTGCCAGTAGTGGGCCCGGGACTAGCGGGAGTTCCTACAATGAGCAGTTCTTC.

The chain combines TRBV3-1 (or the pseudogene TRBV3-2) with TRBJ2-7, with 8 bases fitting TRBD2. The V gene end was trimmed by 1 base and the J gene end by 4 bases; junction bases not matched to a gene: 6. Germline CDR1 LGHDT, CDR2 YNNKEL (reference sequence). The CDR3 totals 15 residues. The CDR3 region is CASSQGTSLSYEQYF. The CDR3 DNA sequence: TGTGCCAGCAGCCAAGGGACTAGCTTGTCGTACGAGCAGTACTTC.

V usage is TRBV7-8 and J usage is TRBJ1-2; 11 bases line up with TRBD1. Trimming took 5 bases from V and 7 from J; bases not matched to a gene: 12. Germline V lookup: CDR1 SGHVS, CDR2 FQNEAQ. The CDR3 extends over 16 amino acids. The CDR3 region has the DNA TGTGCCAGCAGCCGGACCGAGGACAGGGGGCCAGGTGGCTACACCTTC. This sequence encodes CASSRTEDRGPGGYTF.

V usage is TRBV5-5 and J usage is TRBJ2-7; D gene ambiguous. The CDR3 is 13 amino acids. Germline lookup yields CDR1 SGHKS and CDR2 YYEKEE (reference sequence). V was clipped by 2 bases and J by 2 bases, with 8 bases between them. CDR3 coding DNA: TGTGCCAGCAGCTTTTTCCTAGCCTACGAGCAGTACTTC. Translated, it gives CASSFFLAYEQYF.

The chain links TRBV12-5 to TRBJ2-1, with 9 bases identical to TRBD2. V lost 7 bases to trimming and J lost 4 bases; unmatched junction nucleotides: 8. The CDR3 covers 15 residues. The V gene's germline CDR1 is LGHNT and CDR2 FRNRAP. Written as DNA, the CDR3 is TGTGCTAGTGTTAAGGATAGCGGGAGATACAATGAGCAGTTCTTC. Translation gives CASVKDSGRYNEQFF.